This T cell receptor beta chain was obtained from a study of T cells after yellow fever vaccination. This clonotype was detected only a few times. Its antigen remains unknown. CDR3 length equals 16 residues. Germline V gene data show CDR1 as MDHEN and CDR2 as SYDVKM. Trimming stripped 2 bases from V and 7 bases from J, with 20 bases between. Study-wide results and caveats: Researchers cautioned that FACS-sorted repertoires could harbor abundant clonotypes contaminating from the bulk population.

TCR cDNA was made by 5'RACE template switching, adding a universal primer site and UMIs. TCRdb re-called the 5' RACE reads through MiXCR, storing one row per CDR3 protein. Of a few hundred thousand distinct CDR3 sequences in the sample, 7% to 9% were seen once. The rearrangement uses TRBV28 and TRBJ1-2, with D possibly TRBD1 on 5 matching bases. This TCR came from a man aged 18 to 35 who received the YFV17D yellow fever vaccine. The sample consisted of PBMCs, taken roughly 47 days after the first yellow fever vaccination. The CDR3 region is CASSLPRDRAEGGYTF. Here the CDR3 DNA reads TGTGCCAGCAGTTTACCCCGGGACCGGGCCGAGGGTGGCTACACCTTC.